These 2 T cell receptor beta chains originate from one sample sequenced in a study of blood T cells in healthy people across ages. The use of a sample-barcoded 5' primer and a J-beta primer mix characterized a second PCR of 7 to 11 cycles. TCRdb fed the 5' RACE reads into MiXCR, producing one record per CDR3 protein. The sample contains 1.5 million to 2 million distinct CDR3 sequences, 28% of which appear only once. The sample comprised blood. Receptors originate from a woman aged 25-40 years in good health.

This clonotype was recorded a few times. The chain links TRBV19 to TRBJ2-2; D remains ambiguous. CDR1 and CDR2 (germline): LNHDA, SQIVND (reference sequence). The CDR3 has 12 amino acids. V shed 4 bases and J shed 4 bases, with 4 bases lying between them. CDR3 region: CASSTATGELFF. The CDR3 DNA is TGTGCCAGTAGTACCGCCACCGGGGAGCTGTTTTTT.

The chain has TRBV4-1 and TRBJ2-1; a weak D match, TRBD1 (6 bases). The CDR3 is 15 amino acids. V lost 8 bases, J lost 7 bases, and 21 bases lay in between. Per germline, CDR1 MGHRA and CDR2 YSYEKL. CDR3 sequence: CASRSLGDKSNEQFF. The DNA for the CDR3 is TGCGCCAGCCGCTCACTAGGGGACAAGTCTAATGAGCAGTTCTTC.